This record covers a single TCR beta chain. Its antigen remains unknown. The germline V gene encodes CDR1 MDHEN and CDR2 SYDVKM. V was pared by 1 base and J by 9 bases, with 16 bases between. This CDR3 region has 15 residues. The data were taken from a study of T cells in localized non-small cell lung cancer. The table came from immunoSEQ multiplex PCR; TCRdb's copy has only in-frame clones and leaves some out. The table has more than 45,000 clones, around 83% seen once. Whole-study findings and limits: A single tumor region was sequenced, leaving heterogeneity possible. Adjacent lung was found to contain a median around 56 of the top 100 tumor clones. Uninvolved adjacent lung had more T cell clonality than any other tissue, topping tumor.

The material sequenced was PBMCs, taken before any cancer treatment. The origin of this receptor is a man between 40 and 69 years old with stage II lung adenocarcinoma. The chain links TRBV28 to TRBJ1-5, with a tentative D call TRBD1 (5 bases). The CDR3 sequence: CASSLFSRALGPQHF. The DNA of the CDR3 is TGTGCCAGCAGTTTATTTTCCAGGGCCCTTGGGCCCCAGCATTTT.